Shown below are 26 T cell receptor beta chains from a single sample sequenced in a study of T cell responses to AZD1222 COVID-19 vaccine. Sequencing used immunoSEQ multiplex PCR; TCRdb keeps in-frame clones, though not all of them. The sample lists fewer than 150,000 clones, about nine tenths occurring once. Sequencing was performed on peripheral blood, taken 28 days after the second AZD1222 dose. The origin of the receptors is an adult who received the AZD1222 COVID-19 vaccine.

Written as DNA, the CDR3 is TGTGCCTGGAGGGCCCCGAACACCGGGGAGCTGTTTTTT. This encodes CAWRAPNTGELFF. The chain employs TRBV30 and TRBJ2-2, with unresolved D. This CDR3 has 13 amino acids. V lost 3 bases, J lost 0 bases, and 5 bases lay in between. Per the germline V gene, CDR1 is GTSNPN and CDR2 is SVGIG (reference sequence).

J is TRBJ2-7 and V is TRBV29-1; D may be TRBD2 (5 bases). In germline, CDR1 is SQVTM, CDR2 ANQGSEA. V was trimmed by 4 bases and J by 4 bases, leaving 8 bases between them. The CDR3 runs to 11 residues. CDR3 amino acids: CSVGERYEQYF. CDR3 coding DNA: TGCAGCGTTGGGGAGAGATACGAGCAGTACTTC.

This clone was observed a single time. The chain has TRBV7-2 and TRBJ1-2; D perhaps matches TRBD1 (5 bases). Deletions cut 1 base from V and 8 bases from J, with 14 bases between. The length of the CDR3 is 14 residues. In germline, CDR1 is SGHTA, CDR2 FQGNSA. The CDR3 DNA reads TGTGCCAGCAGCTTAGTAGAGGGACCGACCGGCTACACCTTC. This gives the protein CASSLVEGPTGYTF. Supplemented by reference TRBV7-2 and TRBJ1-2, the full variable domain reads GAGVSQSPSNKVTEKGKDVELRCDPISGHTALYWYRQSLGQGLEFLIYFQGNSAPDKSGLPSDRFSAERTGGSVSTLTIQRTQQEDSAVYLCASSLVEGPTGYTFGSGTRLTVV.

The rearrangement uses TRBV7-9 and TRBJ1-1, with 8 nucleotides matching TRBD1. The CDR3 sequence is 15 residues long. The V and J ends lost 0 bases and 3 bases, in that order; junction bases with no gene match: 3. Germline loops: CDR1 SEHNR, CDR2 FQNEAQ (reference sequence). CDR3 in amino acids: CASSLATGGYTEAFF. In DNA, the CDR3 is TGTGCCAGCAGCTTAGCAACAGGGGGATACACTGAAGCTTTCTTT.

The gene calls are TRBV2 and TRBJ1-1, with a tentative D call TRBD1 (5 bases). CDR1 and CDR2 from the germline V gene are SNHLY and FYNNEI. V lost 4 bases to trimming and J lost 7 bases, with 13 bases between them. There are 13 residues in the CDR3. The CDR3 here is CASSALPGIEAFF. CDR3 in DNA: TGTGCCAGCAGTGCACTCCCAGGGATTGAAGCTTTCTTT.

About this clone: Since the CDR3 does not end with the conserved phenylalanine or tryptophan, this likely comes from a read error. Because the CDR3's place on the DNA is in doubt, the DNA is left out and the CDR3 is given as listed by TCRdb. The chain links TRBV6-4 to TRBJ2-7; the listed D gene, TRBD1, was not tested against the DNA. The CDR3 numbers 13 amino acids, ends counted. CDR1 is MRHNA and CDR2 is SNTAGT in the germline V gene. The CDR3 region is CASSASSQDLPQI.

The table lists this clone with many counts. This chain uses TRBV4-2 with TRBJ1-5; D is uncertain. The V gene lost 1 base and the J gene lost 1 base, with 5 bases spanning the gap. The CDR3 length is 14 residues. CDR1 is LGHNA and CDR2 is YNFKEQ in the germline V gene. CDR3 in DNA: TGTGCCAGCAGCCAAGCGCAAAGCAATCAGCCCCAGCATTTT. This translates into CASSQAQSNQPQHF.

The chain joins TRBV6-5 to TRBJ2-2; 8 positions agree with TRBD1. J was trimmed by 6 bases and V by 4 bases; bases with no gene match: 4. The V gene's germline CDR1 is MNHEY and CDR2 SVGAGI. CDR3 length: 14 amino acids. CDR3 in amino acids: CASSSDRGAGELFF. The CDR3 bases are TGTGCCAGCAGTTCAGACAGGGGCGCCGGGGAGCTGTTTTTT.

The rearrangement links TRBV4-1 to TRBJ1-4; the D is unclear. With 4 bases removed from V and 2 bases from J, the gap between germline ends came to 23 bases. The CDR3 length is 19 residues. CDR1 MGHRA and CDR2 YSYEKL come from the germline V gene. CDR3 residues: CASSPELRVEIFTNEKLFF. The CDR3 DNA follows: TGCGCCAGCAGCCCAGAGTTGCGGGTGGAAATTTTCACTAATGAAAAACTGTTTTTT.

In its sample, this clone was seen once. The chain employs TRBV7-9 and TRBJ2-5; 11 positions agree with TRBD2. The CDR3 consists of 15 residues. CDR1 and CDR2 from the germline V gene are SEHNR and FQNEAQ (reference sequence). The V and J ends lost 7 bases and 2 bases, in that order; junction bases with no gene match: 6. CDR3 bases: TGTGCCAGCAAGACTAGCGGGGAACCACAAGAGACCCAGTACTTC. Its translation is CASKTSGEPQETQYF. The full variable domain, its missing parts supplied by reference TRBV7-9 and TRBJ2-5, is DTGVSQNPRHKITKRGQNVTFRCDPISEHNRLYWYRQTLGQGPEFLTYFQNEAQLEKSRLLSDRFSAERPKGSFSTLEIQRTEQGDSAMYLCASKTSGEPQETQYFGPGTRLLVL.

This sequence joins TRBV2 and TRBJ2-4; tentative D call: TRBD2 (5 bases). The CDR3 is made up of 15 amino acids. In germline, CDR1 is SNHLY, CDR2 FYNNEI. Trimming took off 8 bases at V and 4 bases at J, with 18 bases between the two ends. CDR3 DNA: TGTGCCAGCGGACGGGATCGCCAGCTTAAAAACATTCAGTACTTC. Translating it yields CASGRDRQLKNIQYF.

This rearrangement joins TRBV20-1 to TRBJ1-1; D not certain. CDR1 is DFQATT and CDR2 is SNEGSKA in the germline V gene (reference sequence). With 3 bases removed from V and 2 bases from J, the gap between germline ends came to 22 bases. There are 17 residues in the CDR3. CDR3 loop: CSASRPATQRVNTEAFF. The CDR3 DNA reads TGCAGTGCTAGTCGGCCAGCGACACAGCGAGTCAACACTGAAGCTTTCTTT.

The CDR3 region is CASSLRAGTGGRGYTF. For the CDR3, the DNA is TGTGCCAGCAGTTTAAGGGCGGGGACAGGGGGAAGGGGCTACACCTTC. The chain recombines TRBV28 with TRBJ1-2; TRBD1 agrees at 11 bases. V shed 2 bases, J shed 8 bases, and the junction held 10 bases outside the gene matches. This CDR3 contains 16 residues. CDR1 MDHEN and CDR2 SYDVKM come from the germline V gene.

In nucleotides, the CDR3 is TGTGCCAGCAGCATTATGGCCGGAGGATACAACGAGCAGTACTTC. Protein: CASSIMAGGYNEQYF. The chain employs TRBV7-9 and TRBJ2-7; perhaps TRBD2 as D (5 bases). Per the germline V gene, CDR1 is SEHNR and CDR2 is FQNEAQ (reference sequence). Trimming cost V 5 bases and J 5 bases, with 19 bases left between them. The CDR3 length is 15 residues.

This sequence joins TRBV6-2 or TRBV6-3 and TRBJ2-7, with a weak D call TRBD2 (7 bases). Germline CDR1 MNHEY, CDR2 SVGEGT. The CDR3 has 18 amino acids. V was cut by 4 bases and J by 4 bases, with 26 bases left in between. In DNA, the CDR3 is TGTGCCAGCAGTTCCACGGTGTTTAAGTGGACTAGGGGGTACGAGCAGTACTTC. It encodes CASSSTVFKWTRGYEQYF.

The chain links TRBV2 to TRBJ1-5; D remains unclear. CDR1 and CDR2 (germline): SNHLY, FYNNEI. Trimming stripped 6 bases from V and 0 bases from J, with 12 bases between. The CDR3 totals 15 residues. The CDR3 here is CASRETPFSNQPQHF. DNA for the CDR3: TGTGCCAGCAGGGAGACGCCCTTTAGCAATCAGCCCCAGCATTTT.

A remark on this clone: One end of the junction varies from germline; a read error may be responsible. The chain has TRBV6-6 and TRBJ1-5, with D possibly being TRBD1 (5 bases). This CDR3 has 12 amino acids. CDR1 MNHNY and CDR2 SVGAGI come from the germline V gene (reference sequence). The CDR3, as DNA: TGTGCCAGCAGTTACTCCTCCGGGACTGTCACTTTT. It encodes CASSYSSGTVTF.

Of note for this clone: Other DNA sequences of this sample code for an identical CDR3. V usage is TRBV19 and J usage is TRBJ1-1, with D possibly being TRBD1 (6 bases). This CDR3 is 13 amino acids long. The germline V and J ends were trimmed by 0 bases and 4 bases, with 6 bases remaining between them. Germline CDR1 and CDR2: LNHDA and SQIVND (reference sequence). CDR3 DNA: TGTGCCAGTAGTATAGACAGGGGCACTGAAGCTTTCTTT. Translated: CASSIDRGTEAFF.

This clone was counted between two and nine times. This chain links TRBV27 with TRBJ2-1; D possibly corresponds to TRBD2 (5 bases). Trimming shortened V by 3 bases and J by 4 bases, and 7 bases separated the two germline ends. Germline lookup yields CDR1 MNHEY and CDR2 SMNVEV (reference sequence). This CDR3 comprises 13 residues. The CDR3 coding sequence is TGTGCCAGCAGTTTCCCGGGATACAATGAGCAGTTCTTC. Translated: CASSFPGYNEQFF.

The chain joins TRBV29-1 to TRBJ2-7; D not certain. The CDR3 spans 13 residues. Germline V gives CDR1 SQVTM, CDR2 ANQGSEA. The V gene lost 4 bases and the J gene lost 2 bases, with 12 bases spanning the gap. The CDR3 region has the DNA TGCAGCGTTGTCAGTGCCGAACCCTACGAGCAGTACTTC. Residues: CSVVSAEPYEQYF.

The CDR3 protein is CASSEGLAGRISMNTEAFF. DNA for the CDR3: TGTGCCAGCAGTGAAGGCCTAGCTGGCAGGATAAGCATGAACACTGAAGCTTTCTTT. The gene calls are TRBV6-1 and TRBJ1-1; D is unclear. The length of the CDR3 is 19 residues. The germline CDR1 and CDR2 sequences are MNHNS and SASEGT. V lost 1 base, J lost 0 bases, and 21 bases lay in between.

This clone was recorded once. This chain joins TRBV13 and TRBJ1-1; 7 bases map to TRBD1. The CDR3 loop spans 15 amino acids. Losses at the gene ends were 1 base for V and 10 bases for J; bases not matched to a gene: 12. Germline lookup yields CDR1 PRHDT and CDR2 FYEKMQ (reference sequence). CDR3: CASSLALTGTPGAFF. The DNA of the CDR3 is TGTGCCAGCAGCTTAGCCTTGACAGGGACCCCGGGAGCTTTCTTT.

A single count supports this clone. The chain employs TRBV19 and TRBJ2-5, with a weak D call TRBD1 (5 bases). This CDR3 is 12 amino acids long. Germline values: CDR1 LNHDA, CDR2 SQIVND (reference sequence). V was trimmed by 6 bases and J by 5 bases, leaving 10 bases between them. CDR3 nucleotides: TGTGCCAGTAGACAGTCAGGGGAGACCCAGTACTTC. Translating gives CASRQSGETQYF.

This rearrangement joins TRBV27 to TRBJ1-5; D may be TRBD1 (6 bases). The CDR3 extends over 19 amino acids. The germline V and J ends were trimmed by 8 bases and 0 bases, with 26 bases remaining between them. Germline V gene data show CDR1 as MNHEY and CDR2 as SMNVEV (reference sequence). Here the CDR3 reads CASPSRTPRTDHSNQPQHF. Here the CDR3 DNA reads TGTGCCAGCCCGAGTCGGACCCCCCGGACAGACCATAGCAATCAGCCCCAGCATTTT.

This clone was counted a single time. The V call is TRBV11-2, the J call TRBJ1-5; D uncertain. Trimming removed 1 base at V and 4 bases at J, with 11 bases between. Per the germline V gene, CDR1 is SGHAT and CDR2 is FQNNGV. CDR3 length: 15 amino acids. The CDR3 DNA sequence: TGTGCCAGCAGCTTAGGGGCCTCCCCAAATCAGCCCCAGCATTTT. It encodes CASSLGASPNQPQHF.

J is TRBJ2-7 and V is TRBV29-1; 7 bases line up with TRBD1. Trimming took 3 bases from V and 6 from J; bases not matched to a gene: 2. Germline V gene lookup returns CDR1 SQVTM and CDR2 ANQGSEA. The CDR3 runs to 11 residues. In DNA form, the CDR3 reads TGCAGCGTTGACAGGGGGTGCGAGCAGTACTTC. Translating it yields CSVDRGCEQYF.